Below, 27 T cell receptor beta chains from the same sample are listed, as sequenced in a study of T cell responses to AZD1222 COVID-19 vaccine. Repertoires were generated with immunoSEQ multiplex PCR, while TCRdb's copy carries only in-frame clones and drops some. The sample consists of about 150,000 clones, 91% of them appearing once. The source was peripheral blood, collected 28 days after the second AZD1222 dose. The source of these receptors is an adult who received the AZD1222 COVID-19 vaccine.

A note on this clone: This sample includes further DNA sequences coding for the same CDR3. The J gene is TRBJ1-5, the V gene TRBV19; D possibly corresponds to TRBD1 (5 bases). Germline V lookup: CDR1 LNHDA, CDR2 SQIVND (reference sequence). The CDR3 has 15 amino acids. V dropped 3 bases and J dropped 5 bases, with 14 bases sitting between them. The CDR3 coding sequence is TGTGCCAGTAGTATTGGCCCGGGGGGGGATCAGCCCCAGCATTTT. Translating it yields CASSIGPGGDQPQHF.

For the CDR3, the DNA is TGCAGCGTTGATAAGGGAGCTAGCGGGTACGCGAACACCGGGGAGCTGTTTTTT. Its protein product is CSVDKGASGYANTGELFF. The chain joins TRBV29-1 to TRBJ2-2; TRBD2 matches at 8 bases. Germline trimming cut 3 bases from V and 0 bases from J; bases unmatched to any gene: 12. CDR3 length: 18 residues. The germline V gene has CDR1 SQVTM and CDR2 ANQGSEA.

The V and J genes are TRBV5-8 and TRBJ1-4; the D gene is possibly TRBD1 (6 bases). CDR3 length equals 15 residues. V lost 1 base, J lost 2 bases, and 9 bases lay in between. Germline V gene sequence: CDR1 SGHTS, CDR2 YDEGEE. Written as DNA, the CDR3 is TGTGCCAGCAGCTTGTTAGGGGGTACTAATGAAAAACTGTTTTTT. Its protein is CASSLLGGTNEKLFF.

This clone has just one count. This chain connects TRBV12-3 or TRBV12-4 to TRBJ1-2, with D uncertain. The CDR3 length is 12 residues. Between the trimmed V and J ends, which lost 9 bases and 0 bases, there was a span of 8 bases. CDR3 amino acids: CASTRANYGYTF. DNA of the CDR3: TGTGCCAGTACTAGAGCTAACTATGGCTACACCTTC.

This rearrangement joins TRBV6-5 to TRBJ1-3; D is unresolved. With 2 bases removed from V and 4 bases from J, the gap between germline ends came to 6 bases. The CDR3 has 13 amino acids. CDR1 is MNHEY and CDR2 is SVGAGI in the germline V gene. Here the CDR3 reads CASSYGWGNTIYF. The CDR3 bases are TGTGCCAGCAGTTACGGTTGGGGAAACACCATATATTTT.

The chain links TRBV3-1 (or the pseudogene TRBV3-2) to TRBJ2-2; D remains unclear. Germline V CDR1 and CDR2: LGHDT, YNNKEL (reference sequence). This CDR3 has 11 residues. V was shortened by 5 bases and J by 10 bases, with 8 bases between the two germline ends. The CDR3 region is CASSNHQELFF. The CDR3 coding sequence is TGTGCCAGCAGCAATCACCAGGAGCTGTTTTTT.

The rearrangement joins TRBV7-3 to TRBJ1-1; D is perhaps TRBD1 (6 bases). Trimming left V 7 bases short and J 1 base short, with 13 bases between. CDR3 length: 14 residues. The germline V gene has CDR1 SGHTA and CDR2 FQGTGA. The CDR3 sequence: CASKIPGQNTEAFF. CDR3 nucleotides: TGTGCCAGCAAGATACCGGGACAGAACACTGAAGCTTTCTTT.

The V and J genes are TRBV5-1 and TRBJ1-1, with D possibly being TRBD1 (6 bases). This CDR3 region has 14 residues. Trimming stripped 4 bases from V and 6 bases from J, with 16 bases between. Germline lookup yields CDR1 SGHRS and CDR2 YFSETQ. The CDR3 DNA sequence: TGCGCCAGCAGCCGGACAGTTTCGAGCGCTGAAGCTTTCTTT. Translating gives CASSRTVSSAEAFF.

The DNA for the CDR3 is TGCGCCAGCAGCCCTAGGACAGGGGTGAATTCACCCCTCCACTTT. This translates into CASSPRTGVNSPLHF. The chain carries TRBV4-3 and TRBJ1-6; 9 bases agree with TRBD1. In germline, CDR1 is LGHNA, CDR2 YSLEER. Losses at the gene ends were 4 bases for V and 7 bases for J; bases not matched to a gene: 5. CDR3 length: 15 amino acids.

This chain uses TRBV3-1 (or the pseudogene TRBV3-2) with TRBJ2-7, with 10 bases identical to TRBD2. Germline assignment: CDR1 LGHDT and CDR2 YNNKEL (reference sequence). V was pared by 4 bases and J by 7 bases, with 10 bases of the junction left unmatched. The CDR3 covers 15 residues. The chain's CDR3 is CASSRVPSGSWEQYF. The CDR3 coding sequence is TGTGCCAGCAGCCGAGTACCTAGCGGGAGTTGGGAGCAGTACTTC.

The V and J genes are TRBV7-9 and TRBJ2-3; 9 positions match TRBD2. This CDR3 contains 16 residues. CDR1 and CDR2 from the germline V gene are SEHNR and FQNEAQ (reference sequence). The junction had 10 bases not matched to a gene; V was cut back by 5 bases and J by 4 bases. The CDR3 nucleotides are TGTGCCAGCAGCCTCTTAGCGGGAGTCAGTGCAGATACGCAGTATTTT. Protein product: CASSLLAGVSADTQYF.

This chain joins TRBV27 and TRBJ2-3; D is uncertain. Germline CDR1 is MNHEY and CDR2 is SMNVEV (reference sequence). Deletions cut 5 bases from V and 0 bases from J, with 12 bases between. This CDR3 is 15 amino acids long. The chain's CDR3 is CASSRDTSSTDTQYF. The CDR3 DNA reads as TGTGCCAGCAGTCGCGACACCTCTAGCACAGATACGCAGTATTTT.

This clone was detected a few times. The gene calls are TRBV4-1 and TRBJ2-7; TRBD2 agrees at 7 bases. CDR1 and CDR2 (germline): MGHRA, YSYEKL. There are 16 residues in the CDR3. With 0 bases clipped from V and 2 bases from J, the junction kept 7 bases outside the gene matches. The CDR3 sequence: CASSQDMASGAYEQYF. The CDR3, as DNA: TGCGCCAGCAGCCAAGATATGGCCAGCGGGGCCTACGAGCAGTACTTC.

This rearrangement joins TRBV3-1 (or the pseudogene TRBV3-2) to TRBJ2-2; D may be TRBD2 (6 bases). V lost 4 bases and J lost 1, with 10 bases in between. This CDR3 comprises 15 residues. CDR1 is LGHDT, CDR2 YNNKEL, per germline (reference sequence). The CDR3, as DNA: TGTGCCAGCAGCCCCGGGACTTTGAACACCGGGGAGCTGTTTTTT. This codes for CASSPGTLNTGELFF.

The chain is built from TRBV7-9 and TRBJ1-1; no clear D gene. Germline-derived CDR1 and CDR2 are SEHNR and FQNEAQ (reference sequence). V was trimmed by 5 bases and J by 1 base, leaving 14 bases between them. The CDR3 covers 15 residues. CDR3 region: CASSPLGPKNTEAFF. CDR3 bases: TGTGCCAGCAGCCCCTTGGGCCCCAAGAACACTGAAGCTTTCTTT.

The V and J genes are TRBV11-2 and TRBJ2-7, with TRBD2 identical over 10 bases. V was clipped by 3 bases and J by 3 bases; unmatched bases: 5. The CDR3 covers 15 residues. Germline assignment: CDR1 SGHAT and CDR2 FQNNGV. This CDR3 reads CASSLSGGGIYEQYF. The DNA for the CDR3 is TGTGCCAGCAGCTTGAGCGGGGGGGGTATCTACGAGCAGTACTTC.

This clone was counted once. The chain joins TRBV19 to TRBJ1-2, with D unclear. The CDR3 extends over 13 amino acids. Germline assignment: CDR1 LNHDA and CDR2 SQIVND (reference sequence). The V end was cut by 3 bases, the J end by 4 bases, with 9 bases between. The CDR3 DNA reads as TGTGCCAGTAGTATGGAAGGGCGCTATGGCTACACCTTC. It codes for CASSMEGRYGYTF.

The rearrangement uses TRBV7-6 and TRBJ2-7; D is unresolved. The CDR3 has 13 residues. Germline V lookup: CDR1 SGHVS, CDR2 FNYEAQ. Trimming pared 7 bases from V and 1 base from J, leaving 11 bases between. The CDR3 reads CASIPPSSYEQYF. In nucleotides, the CDR3 is TGTGCCAGCATTCCACCGTCATCCTACGAGCAGTACTTC.

This clone has a single count. V and J are TRBV6-1 and TRBJ2-7, with D hard to call. Trimming shortened V by 0 bases and J by 2 bases, and 8 bases separated the two germline ends. The CDR3 spans 14 residues. The germline V gene has CDR1 MNHNS and CDR2 SASEGT. The DNA of the CDR3 is TGTGCCAGCAGTGAAGCTCACGCGGCCTACGAGCAGTACTTC. Translated, it gives CASSEAHAAYEQYF.

The chain has TRBV6-2 or TRBV6-3 and TRBJ2-4, with D maybe TRBD1 (5 bases). V was clipped by 3 bases and J by 6 bases, with 12 bases between them. The CDR3 runs to 14 residues. Germline CDR1 and CDR2: MNHEY and SVGEGT. CDR3 sequence (DNA): TGTGCCAGCAGTTATCCGGGTAGGGGAAACATTCAGTACTTC. Translation gives CASSYPGRGNIQYF.

V usage is TRBV4-1 and J usage is TRBJ2-5, with 12 bases aligning to TRBD2. The CDR3 has 19 amino acids. V was pared by 0 bases and J by 5 bases, with 13 bases of the junction left unmatched. Germline V gene lookup returns CDR1 MGHRA and CDR2 YSYEKL. The CDR3 loop is CASSQDHRASGGAEETQYF. The CDR3 region has the DNA TGCGCCAGCAGCCAAGATCATAGGGCTAGCGGGGGGGCCGAGGAGACCCAGTACTTC.

The CDR3 DNA reads TGTGCCAGCAGCCCAACGGTTGCCGAGCAGTACTTC. As protein: CASSPTVAEQYF. The chain has TRBV9 and TRBJ2-7; D not resolved. The length of the CDR3 is 12 residues. Germline V gene lookup returns CDR1 SGDLS and CDR2 YYNGEE. Trimming removed 4 bases from V and 6 bases from J, with 11 bases in between. The entire variable domain, with the rest obtained from reference TRBV9 and TRBJ2-7, is as follows: DSGVTQTPKHLITATGQRVTLRCSPRSGDLSVYWYQQSLDQGLQFLIQYYNGEERAKGNILERFSAQQFPDLHSELNLSSLELGDSALYFCASSPTVAEQYFGPGTRLTVT.

The gene calls are TRBV28 and TRBJ2-7; the D gene could be TRBD1 or TRBD2 (7 bases each). The CDR3 covers 15 residues. The V and J ends lost 5 bases and 7 bases respectively, with 21 bases between them. From germline, CDR1 is MDHEN and CDR2 SYDVKM. The CDR3 DNA is TGTGCCAGCAGTAACGCGGGGGCAGGGGGAGGGGAGCAGTACTTC. It yields the protein CASSNAGAGGGEQYF.

CDR3 in amino acids: CASSSPSGPTDTQYF. The CDR3 nucleotides read TGTGCCAGCAGTTCGCCTAGCGGGCCCACAGATACGCAGTATTTT. V and J are TRBV27 and TRBJ2-3, with 8 bases aligning to TRBD2. This CDR3 is 15 amino acids long. Looked up from germline, CDR1 is MNHEY and CDR2 is SMNVEV (reference sequence). Germline trimming cut 4 bases from V and 2 bases from J; bases unmatched to any gene: 5.

The V gene is TRBV9, the J gene TRBJ1-6; a possible D gene is TRBD1 (6 bases). CDR3 size: 14 residues. V dropped 3 bases and J dropped 8 bases, with 12 bases sitting between them. CDR1 SGDLS and CDR2 YYNGEE come from the germline V gene. The chain's CDR3 is CASSAPDSYSPLHF. The CDR3 DNA sequence: TGTGCCAGCAGCGCCCCGGACAGTTATTCACCCCTCCACTTT.

V usage is TRBV2 and J usage is TRBJ1-1; D is unclear. The ends were cut back, 0 bases at V and 1 base at J, with 12 bases in the middle. Germline V gene data show CDR1 as SNHLY and CDR2 as FYNNEI. This CDR3 has 16 residues. CDR3 amino acids: CASSEALGLANTEAFF. In nucleotides, the CDR3 is TGTGCCAGCAGTGAAGCGCTTGGATTGGCGAACACTGAAGCTTTCTTT.

V and J are TRBV2 and TRBJ1-6; D unclear. V shed 6 bases and J shed 7 bases, with 7 bases lying between them. The germline V gene has CDR1 SNHLY and CDR2 FYNNEI. The CDR3 runs 12 residues. CDR3 sequence: CASRAQNSPLHF. The DNA of the CDR3 is TGTGCCAGCAGAGCCCAAAATTCACCCCTCCACTTT.